One T cell receptor (beta chain) is described in this entry. The source of the sample is a study of technical replicates of blood from a few donors. Generated by immunoSEQ multiplex PCR, the TCRdb table keeps only in-frame clones and is missing some. The table has about 80,000 clones, 85% to 95% seen once. In germline, CDR1 is SEHNR, CDR2 FQNEAQ (reference sequence). CDR3 length equals 15 residues. With 7 bases clipped from V and 9 bases from J, the junction kept 13 bases outside the gene matches. The receptor's source is a human donor in good health. This chain uses TRBV7-9 with TRBJ2-5; the match to TRBD1 covers 11 bases. The material sequenced was T cells isolated from PBMCs. The chain's CDR3 is CASMRTGGWGLSQYF. In DNA form, the CDR3 reads TGTGCCAGCATGCGGACAGGGGGCTGGGGGTTGTCCCAGTACTTC.